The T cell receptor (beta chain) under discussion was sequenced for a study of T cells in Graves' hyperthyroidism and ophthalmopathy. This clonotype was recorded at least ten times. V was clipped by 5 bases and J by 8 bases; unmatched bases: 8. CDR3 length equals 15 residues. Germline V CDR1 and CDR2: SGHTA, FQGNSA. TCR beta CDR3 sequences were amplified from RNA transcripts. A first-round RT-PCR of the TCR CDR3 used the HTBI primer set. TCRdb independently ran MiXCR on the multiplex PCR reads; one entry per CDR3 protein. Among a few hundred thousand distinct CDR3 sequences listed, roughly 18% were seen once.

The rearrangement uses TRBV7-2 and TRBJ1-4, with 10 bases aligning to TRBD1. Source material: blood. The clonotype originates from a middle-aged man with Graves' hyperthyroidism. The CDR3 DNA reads TGTGCCAGCAGCCAAAGACAGGGGGCGCAAGAAAAACTGTTTTTT. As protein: CASSQRQGAQEKLFF.